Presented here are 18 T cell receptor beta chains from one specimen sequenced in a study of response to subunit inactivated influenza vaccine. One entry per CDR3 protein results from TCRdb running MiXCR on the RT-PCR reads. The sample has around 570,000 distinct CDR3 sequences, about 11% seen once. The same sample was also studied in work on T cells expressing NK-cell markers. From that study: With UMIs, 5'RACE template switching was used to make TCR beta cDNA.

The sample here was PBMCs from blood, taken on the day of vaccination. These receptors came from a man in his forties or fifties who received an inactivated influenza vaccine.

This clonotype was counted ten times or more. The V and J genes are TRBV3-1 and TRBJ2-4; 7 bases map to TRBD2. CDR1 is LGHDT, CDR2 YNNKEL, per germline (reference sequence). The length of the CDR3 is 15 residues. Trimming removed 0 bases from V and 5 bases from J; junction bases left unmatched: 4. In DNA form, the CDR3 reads TGTGCCAGCAGCCAAGATGGTCTAGCGGAAAACATTCAGTACTTC. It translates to CASSQDGLAENIQYF. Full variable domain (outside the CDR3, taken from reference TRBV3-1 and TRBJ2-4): DTAVSQTPKYLVTQMGNDKSIKCEQNLGHDTMYWYKQDSKKFLKIMFSYNNKELIINETVPNRFSPKSPDKAHLNLHINSLELGDSAVYFCASSQDGLAENIQYFGAGTRLSVL.

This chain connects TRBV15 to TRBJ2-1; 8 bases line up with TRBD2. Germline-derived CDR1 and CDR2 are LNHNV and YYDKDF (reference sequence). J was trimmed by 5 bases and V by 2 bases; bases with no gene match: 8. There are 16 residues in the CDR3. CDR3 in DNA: TGTGCCACCAGCAGACTCGGACTAGCTAGAAACAATGAGCAGTTCTTC. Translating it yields CATSRLGLARNNEQFF.

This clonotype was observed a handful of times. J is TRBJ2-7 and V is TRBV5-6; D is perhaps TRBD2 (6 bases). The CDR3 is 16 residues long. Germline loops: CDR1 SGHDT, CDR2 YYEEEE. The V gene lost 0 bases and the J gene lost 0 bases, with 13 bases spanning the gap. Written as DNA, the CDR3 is TGTGCCAGCAGCTTGGGCATTCTAGCGAGCTCCTACGAGCAGTACTTC. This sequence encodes CASSLGILASSYEQYF.

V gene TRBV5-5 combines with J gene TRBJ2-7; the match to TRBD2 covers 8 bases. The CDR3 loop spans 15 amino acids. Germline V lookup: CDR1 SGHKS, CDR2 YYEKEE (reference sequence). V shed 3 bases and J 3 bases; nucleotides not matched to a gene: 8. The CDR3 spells CASSWKAGGIYEQYF. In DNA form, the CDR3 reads TGTGCCAGCAGCTGGAAGGCGGGGGGAATCTACGAGCAGTACTTC.

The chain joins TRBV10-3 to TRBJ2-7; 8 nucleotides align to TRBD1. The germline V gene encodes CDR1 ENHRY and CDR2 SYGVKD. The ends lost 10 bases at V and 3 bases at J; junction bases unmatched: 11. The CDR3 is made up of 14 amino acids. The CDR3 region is CASVGTGSVYEQYF. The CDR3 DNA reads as TGTGCCAGCGTGGGGACAGGATCGGTCTACGAGCAGTACTTC.

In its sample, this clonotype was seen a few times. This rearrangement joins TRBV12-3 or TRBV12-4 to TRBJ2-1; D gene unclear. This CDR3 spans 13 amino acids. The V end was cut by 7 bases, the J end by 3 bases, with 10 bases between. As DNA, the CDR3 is TGTGCCAGCACCCTCAACAACTACAATGAGCAGTTCTTC. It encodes CASTLNNYNEQFF.

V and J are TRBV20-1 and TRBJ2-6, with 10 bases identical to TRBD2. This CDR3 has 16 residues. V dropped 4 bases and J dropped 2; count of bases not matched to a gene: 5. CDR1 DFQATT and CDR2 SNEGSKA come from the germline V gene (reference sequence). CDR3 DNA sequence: TGCAGTGCTAATGAAGCGGGAGGGCCTGGGGCCAACGTCCTGACTTTC. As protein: CSANEAGGPGANVLTF.

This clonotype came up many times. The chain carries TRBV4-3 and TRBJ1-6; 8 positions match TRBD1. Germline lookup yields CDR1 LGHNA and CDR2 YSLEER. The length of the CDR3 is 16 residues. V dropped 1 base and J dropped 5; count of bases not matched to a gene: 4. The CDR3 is CASSQGTGLNNSPLHF. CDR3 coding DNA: TGCGCCAGCAGCCAAGGGACAGGGTTGAATAATTCACCCCTCCACTTT.

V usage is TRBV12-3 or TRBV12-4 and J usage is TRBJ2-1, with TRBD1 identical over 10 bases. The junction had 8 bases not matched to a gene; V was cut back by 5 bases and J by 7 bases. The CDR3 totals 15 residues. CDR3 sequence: CASSPGQGWGNEQFF. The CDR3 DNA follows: TGTGCCAGCAGTCCGGGACAGGGGTGGGGGAATGAGCAGTTCTTC.

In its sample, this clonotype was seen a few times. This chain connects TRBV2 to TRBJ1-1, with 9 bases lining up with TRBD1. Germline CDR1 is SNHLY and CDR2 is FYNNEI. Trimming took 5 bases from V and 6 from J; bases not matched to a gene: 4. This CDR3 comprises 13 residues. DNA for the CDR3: TGTGCCAGCAGTTGGACAGGGGAGTCTGAAGCTTTCTTT. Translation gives CASSWTGESEAFF.

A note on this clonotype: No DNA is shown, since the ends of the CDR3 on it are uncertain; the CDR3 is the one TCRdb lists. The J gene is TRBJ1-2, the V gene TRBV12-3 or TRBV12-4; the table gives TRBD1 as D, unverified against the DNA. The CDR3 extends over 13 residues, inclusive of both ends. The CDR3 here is CASSFGPGGGYTF.

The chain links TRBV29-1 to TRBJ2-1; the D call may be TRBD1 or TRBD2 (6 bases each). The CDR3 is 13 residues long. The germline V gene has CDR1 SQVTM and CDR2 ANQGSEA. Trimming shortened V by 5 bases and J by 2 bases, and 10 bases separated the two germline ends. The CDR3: CSVLGGPYNEQFF. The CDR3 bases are TGCAGCGTTCTAGGGGGGCCCTACAATGAGCAGTTCTTC.

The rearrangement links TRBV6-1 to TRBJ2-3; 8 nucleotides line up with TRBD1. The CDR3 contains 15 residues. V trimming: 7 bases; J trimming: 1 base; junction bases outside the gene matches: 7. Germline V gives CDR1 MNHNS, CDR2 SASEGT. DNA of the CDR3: TGTGCCAGCACCCCCAGGGGGCAGGGCACAGATACGCAGTATTTT. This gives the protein CASTPRGQGTDTQYF.

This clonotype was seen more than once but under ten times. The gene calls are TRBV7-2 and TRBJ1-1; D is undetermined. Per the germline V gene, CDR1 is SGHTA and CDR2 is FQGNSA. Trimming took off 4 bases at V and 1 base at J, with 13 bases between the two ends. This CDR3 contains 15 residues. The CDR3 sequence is CASSSHVGRNTEAFF. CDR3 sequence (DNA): TGTGCCAGCAGCTCCCACGTGGGGAGGAACACTGAAGCTTTCTTT.

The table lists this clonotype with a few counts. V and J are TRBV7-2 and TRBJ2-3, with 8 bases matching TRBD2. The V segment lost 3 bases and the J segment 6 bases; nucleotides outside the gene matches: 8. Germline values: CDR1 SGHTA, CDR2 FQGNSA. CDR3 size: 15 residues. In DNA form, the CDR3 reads TGTGCCAGCAGCTTTCTGAGCGGGAGAATGGATACGCAGTATTTT. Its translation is CASSFLSGRMDTQYF.

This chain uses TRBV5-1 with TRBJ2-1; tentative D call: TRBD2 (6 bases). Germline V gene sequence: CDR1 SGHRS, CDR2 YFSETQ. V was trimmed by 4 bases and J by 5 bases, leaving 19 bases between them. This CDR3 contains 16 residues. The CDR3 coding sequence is TGCGCCAGCAGCCGGGGGTTGGGACTCAAGAACAATGAGCAGTTCTTC. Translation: CASSRGLGLKNNEQFF.

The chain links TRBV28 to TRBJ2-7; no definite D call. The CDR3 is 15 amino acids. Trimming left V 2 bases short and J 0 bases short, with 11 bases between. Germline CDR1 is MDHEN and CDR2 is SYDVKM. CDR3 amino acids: CASSLAVADSYEQYF. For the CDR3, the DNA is TGTGCCAGCAGTTTAGCGGTTGCTGACTCCTACGAGCAGTACTTC. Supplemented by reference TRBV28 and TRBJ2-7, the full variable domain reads DVKVTQSSRYLVKRTGEKVFLECVQDMDHENMFWYRQDPGLGLRLIYFSYDVKMKEKGDIPEGYSVSREKKERFSLILESASTNQTSMYLCASSLAVADSYEQYFGPGTRLTVT.

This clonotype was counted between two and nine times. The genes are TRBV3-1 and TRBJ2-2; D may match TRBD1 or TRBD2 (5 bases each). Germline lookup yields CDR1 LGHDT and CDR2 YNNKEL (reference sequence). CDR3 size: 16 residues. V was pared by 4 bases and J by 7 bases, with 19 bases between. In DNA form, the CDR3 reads TGTGCCAGCAGCCCTCAGGGACGGACAACAATCGGGGAGCTGTTTTTT. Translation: CASSPQGRTTIGELFF.